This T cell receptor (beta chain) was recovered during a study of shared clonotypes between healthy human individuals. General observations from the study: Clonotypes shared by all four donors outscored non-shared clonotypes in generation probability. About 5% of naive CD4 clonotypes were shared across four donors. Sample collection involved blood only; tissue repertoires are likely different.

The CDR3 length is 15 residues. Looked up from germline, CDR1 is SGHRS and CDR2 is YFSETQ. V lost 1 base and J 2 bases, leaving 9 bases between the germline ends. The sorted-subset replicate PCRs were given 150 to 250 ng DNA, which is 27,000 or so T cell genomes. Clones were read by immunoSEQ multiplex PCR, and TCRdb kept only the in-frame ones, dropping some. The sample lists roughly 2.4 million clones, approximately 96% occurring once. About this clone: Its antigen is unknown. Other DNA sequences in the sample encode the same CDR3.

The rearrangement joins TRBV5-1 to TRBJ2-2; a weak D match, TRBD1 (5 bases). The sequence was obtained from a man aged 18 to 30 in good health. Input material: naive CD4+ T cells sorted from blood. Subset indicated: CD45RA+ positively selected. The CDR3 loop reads CASSLRGINTGELFF. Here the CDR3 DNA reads TGCGCCAGCAGCTTGAGGGGTATCAACACCGGGGAGCTGTTTTTT.